A single TCR beta chain is shown here with its context. Antigen unknown. This entry comes from a study of shared clonotypes between healthy human individuals. Regarding the study as a whole: In a handful of donors, roughly 5.2% of naive CD4 clonotypes appeared in common.

The method was immunoSEQ multiplex PCR; TCRdb's version includes in-frame clones alone and lacks a portion of them. The sample includes more than 2,000,000 clones, roughly 92% of them seen just once. J was trimmed by 0 bases and V by 0 bases; bases with no gene match: 14. This CDR3 is 21 amino acids long. In germline, CDR1 is MGHRA, CDR2 YSYEKL. The receptor was isolated from a man in his late teens or twenties in good health. The specimen was naive CD4+ T cells sorted from blood. The sample's subset: CD45RA+ positively selected. The V gene is TRBV4-1, the J gene TRBJ1-6, with 7 positions matching TRBD1. The DNA for the CDR3 is TGCGCCAGCAGCCAAGATCAGGGGGGGAGCTTTTCAGGCTCCTATAATTCACCCCTCCACTTT. Amino acid sequence: CASSQDQGGSFSGSYNSPLHF.